One sample yielded the 17 T cell receptor beta chains listed below, sequenced in a study of OX40 agonist ivuxolimab in advanced cancers. This table comes from immunoSEQ multiplex PCR, and its TCRdb copy is limited to in-frame clones, with some not included. The sample includes about 50,000 clones, more than 65% of them seen just once. This specimen was CD4+ or CD8+ T cells sorted from blood, taken in a trial of the OX40 agonist ivuxolimab. Source of these receptors: an adult with an advanced solid tumor such as melanoma, head and neck, liver or kidney cancer.

This chain's CDR3 is CASSFSHEQYF. In DNA, the CDR3 is TGTGCCAGCAGCTTTTCGCACGAGCAGTACTTC. The V gene is TRBV7-2, the J gene TRBJ2-7; D gene ambiguous. This CDR3 has 11 residues. The ends were cut back, 3 bases at V and 5 bases at J, with 5 bases in the middle. Germline CDR1 SGHTA, CDR2 FQGNSA.

This rearrangement joins TRBV5-1 to TRBJ2-2; a weak D match, TRBD2 (5 bases). The CDR3 spans 13 residues. Germline-derived CDR1 and CDR2 are SGHRS and YFSETQ. Deletions cut 7 bases from V and 3 bases from J, with 10 bases between. This CDR3 reads CASRRGDTGELFF. The DNA of the CDR3 is TGCGCCAGCCGACGGGGAGACACCGGGGAGCTGTTTTTT. Filled out from reference TRBV5-1 and TRBJ2-2, the complete variable domain reads KAGVTQTPRYLIKTRGQQVTLSCSPISGHRSVSWYQQTPGQGLQFLFEYFSETQRNKGNFPGRFSGRQFSNSRSEMNVSTLELGDSALYLCASRRGDTGELFFGEGSRLTVL.

The chain joins TRBV5-8 to TRBJ1-4; the match to TRBD1 covers 10 bases. Trimming cost V 4 bases and J 5 bases; bases outside gene matches: 5. CDR1 and CDR2 from the germline V gene are SGHTS and YDEGEE. The CDR3 is made up of 15 amino acids. CDR3 sequence: CASSLRTGGNEKLFF. CDR3 sequence (DNA): TGTGCCAGCAGCCTACGGACAGGGGGGAATGAAAAACTGTTTTTT.

The chain recombines TRBV9 with TRBJ2-5, with 9 positions matching TRBD2. V was clipped by 0 bases and J by 1 base; unmatched bases: 10. CDR3 length: 18 residues. In germline, CDR1 is SGDLS, CDR2 YYNGEE. The CDR3 region has the DNA TGTGCCAGCAGCGTAGCTACGTTTTTGACTAGCGGCCAAGAGACCCAGTACTTC. It yields the protein CASSVATFLTSGQETQYF.

The chain links TRBV6-5 to TRBJ1-2; no definite D call. V lost 6 bases and J 5 bases, leaving 13 bases between the germline ends. The CDR3 runs to 13 residues. Germline CDR1 and CDR2: MNHEY and SVGAGI. For the CDR3, the DNA is TGTGCCAGCAGGTCTCACGATTTATATGGCTACACCTTC. This encodes CASRSHDLYGYTF.

The chain joins TRBV2 to TRBJ2-2; 10 bases fit TRBD2. V shed 5 bases, J shed 6 bases, and the junction held 6 bases outside the gene matches. The germline gives CDR1 SNHLY, CDR2 FYNNEI. The CDR3 contains 15 residues. The CDR3 region has the DNA TGTGCCAGCAGTTCCCTAGCGGGGGATGCCGGGGAGCTGTTTTTT. Protein sequence: CASSSLAGDAGELFF. Together with reference TRBV2 and TRBJ2-2, the CDR3 gives the full variable domain: EPEVTQTPSHQVTQMGQEVILRCVPISNHLYFYWYRQILGQKVEFLVSFYNNEISEKSEIFDDQFSVERPDGSNFTLKIRSTKLEDSAMYFCASSSLAGDAGELFFGEGSRLTVL.

This clone came up once. J is TRBJ2-2 and V is TRBV10-1; D is unresolved. With 3 bases removed from V and 6 bases from J, the gap between germline ends came to 8 bases. Germline lookup yields CDR1 WNHNN and CDR2 SYGVQD (reference sequence). The CDR3 length is 13 residues. DNA of the CDR3: TGCGCCAGCAGTGAACGGGTCGCCGGGGAGCTGTTTTTT. Its translation is CASSERVAGELFF.

The table lists this clone with a count of one. The CDR3 nucleotides are TGTGCCAGCTCACCCCGCGGTGCCAGAGGGGAAAAACTGTTTTTT. It translates to CASSPRGARGEKLFF. The chain is built from TRBV18 and TRBJ1-4; D remains unclear. The CDR3 spans 15 residues. Trimming took 3 bases from V and 8 from J, leaving 16 bases between them. In germline, CDR1 is KGHSH, CDR2 LQKENI.

This chain uses TRBV6-1 with TRBJ2-5; unclear D gene. Germline CDR1 and CDR2: MNHNS and SASEGT. The germline V and J ends were trimmed by 4 bases and 3 bases, with 9 bases remaining between them. CDR3 length: 13 residues. In nucleotides, the CDR3 is TGTGCCAGCAGTGGCCTTCCCGAAGAGACCCAGTACTTC. Translation gives CASSGLPEETQYF.

This chain connects TRBV6-5 to TRBJ1-2, with 7 bases identical to TRBD1. V was pared by 7 bases and J by 7 bases, with 12 bases of the junction left unmatched. This CDR3 has 14 amino acids. Germline CDR1 reads MNHEY; CDR2 reads SVGAGI. The CDR3 sequence: CASTLVRGQGGYTF. CDR3 in DNA: TGTGCCAGCACCCTAGTGAGGGGGCAAGGTGGCTACACCTTC.

The chain joins TRBV6-6 to TRBJ1-1; the match to TRBD1 covers 8 bases. Germline V gene lookup returns CDR1 MNHNY and CDR2 SVGAGI (reference sequence). J gave up 5 bases and V 4 bases, and 6 bases lay outside the gene matches. The CDR3 spans 14 residues. CDR3 bases: TGTGCCAGCAGTTCCCCAAGGACAGGGACTGAAGCTTTCTTT. It yields the protein CASSSPRTGTEAFF.

This sequence joins TRBV4-3 and TRBJ1-4; D not resolved. The germline gives CDR1 LGHNA, CDR2 YSLEER. The CDR3 totals 16 residues. Trimming cost V 4 bases and J 0 bases, with 12 bases left between them. The CDR3 bases are TGCGCCAGCAGCCGAAACCCCAGAACAACTAATGAAAAACTGTTTTTT. Its translation is CASSRNPRTTNEKLFF.

The chain uses TRBV6-1 and TRBJ1-1; D is perhaps TRBD1 (6 bases). CDR1 and CDR2 (germline): MNHNS, SASEGT. CDR3 length equals 14 residues. The V gene lost 6 bases and the J gene lost 0 bases, with 11 bases spanning the gap. The CDR3, as DNA: TGTGCCAGCAGGCCGACAGGCCTGAACACTGAAGCTTTCTTT. This codes for CASRPTGLNTEAFF.

This clone was recorded once. The chain combines TRBV19 with TRBJ2-5, with 13 bases lining up with TRBD2. This CDR3 is 14 amino acids long. V trimming: 4 bases; J trimming: 4 bases; junction bases outside the gene matches: 0. The germline V gene has CDR1 LNHDA and CDR2 SQIVND (reference sequence). CDR3 sequence: CASSRLAGGETQYF. The DNA of the CDR3 is TGTGCCAGTAGTAGACTAGCGGGGGGAGAGACCCAGTACTTC.

The chain has TRBV5-4 and TRBJ2-7; a possible D gene is TRBD1 (6 bases). V was trimmed by 0 bases and J by 6 bases, leaving 10 bases between them. The germline V gene has CDR1 SGHNT and CDR2 YYREEE (reference sequence). The CDR3 extends over 13 amino acids. The DNA for the CDR3 is TGTGCCAGCAGCTTGGCGGACAGCATCGAGCAGTACTTC. Translating it yields CASSLADSIEQYF.

In its sample, this clone was seen once. This chain uses TRBV18 with TRBJ2-1; no reliable D call. The CDR3 is made up of 14 amino acids. Trimming took 0 bases from V and 2 from J, leaving 5 bases between them. Per the germline V gene, CDR1 is KGHSH and CDR2 is LQKENI. CDR3 in amino acids: CASSPPYTYNEQFF. The CDR3 DNA reads as TGTGCCAGCTCACCACCGTACACCTACAATGAGCAGTTCTTC.

This sequence joins TRBV4-2 and TRBJ1-4, with a weak D call TRBD1 (6 bases). Germline-derived CDR1 and CDR2 are LGHNA and YNFKEQ. The CDR3 loop spans 15 amino acids. V was cut by 1 base and J by 8 bases, with 14 bases left in between. CDR3 nucleotide sequence: TGTGCCAGCAGCCAAGCACAACAGGGAGGGGAAAAACTGTTTTTT. It yields the protein CASSQAQQGGEKLFF.